This record covers a single T cell receptor beta chain. Its antigen is unknown. Sequencing was performed with immunoSEQ multiplex PCR; in TCRdb, only in-frame clones are kept and a portion is missing. In the table there are 70,000 to 100,000 clones, 90% to 95% of which are singletons. This specimen comes from a study of T cell responses to AZD1222 COVID-19 vaccine. Study findings and constraints: With dominance at 160-218 and 743-854, vaccine-associated CD4 TCRs spanned spike. Females outnumbered males among donors, who were mostly white British; clonal diversity was possibly underestimated.

The receptor comes from an adult who received the AZD1222 COVID-19 vaccine. The material was peripheral blood, obtained 28 days after the second AZD1222 dose.

CDR3 in amino acids: CASSLDQSYGYTF. The CDR3 DNA is TGTGCCAGCAGTTTAGATCAGAGCTATGGCTACACCTTC. V gene TRBV12-3 or TRBV12-4 combines with J gene TRBJ1-2, with unresolved D. The CDR3 spans 13 residues. V lost 1 base to trimming and J lost 4 bases, with 7 bases between them.